These 17 T cell receptor beta chains came from one sample sequenced in a study of T cells in Graves' hyperthyroidism and ophthalmopathy. RNA transcripts gave rise to amplified TCR beta CDR3 regions. HTBI primers were used for first-round RT-PCR of the TCR CDR3. MiXCR, applied by TCRdb to the multiplex PCR reads, yields one record per CDR3 protein. Counted here are a few hundred thousand distinct CDR3 sequences, roughly 25% occurring once; the ten biggest clones make up more than 60%. Material for sequencing was blood. These receptor sequences come from a man between 45 and 60 years old with Graves' hyperthyroidism.

This clonotype was counted between two and nine times. The gene calls are TRBV12-5 and TRBJ1-1; a weak D match, TRBD1 (6 bases). V was cut by 5 bases and J by 6 bases, with 16 bases left in between. There are 14 residues in the CDR3. Per germline, CDR1 LGHNT and CDR2 FRNRAP. The CDR3: CASGTNREGAEAFF. DNA for the CDR3: TGTGCTAGTGGTACTAACAGGGAGGGTGCTGAAGCTTTCTTT. Supplemented by reference TRBV12-5 and TRBJ1-1, the full variable domain reads DARVTQTPRHKVTEMGQEVTMRCQPILGHNTVFWYRQTMMQGLELLAYFRNRAPLDDSGMPKDRFSAEMPDATLATLKIQPSEPRDSAVYFCASGTNREGAEAFFGQGTRLTVV.

With respect to this clonotype: This may come from a read error, since a much larger clone is one base off. The chain has TRBV7-2 and TRBJ1-5, with D maybe TRBD1 (5 bases). The CDR3 is made up of 15 amino acids. Germline V gene lookup returns CDR1 SGHTA and CDR2 FQGNSA. With 2 bases removed from V and 7 bases from J, the gap between germline ends came to 15 bases. Here the CDR3 DNA reads TGTGCCAGCAGCTTATGGCAGGGATCACGGCAGCCCCAGCATTTT. Amino acid sequence: CASSLWQGSRQPQHF.

This clonotype was seen at least ten times. V usage is TRBV11-3 and J usage is TRBJ2-7; D is uncertain. This CDR3 is built from 19 residues. From germline, CDR1 is SGHNT and CDR2 YENEEA. V shed 6 bases and J shed 0 bases, with 27 bases lying between them. This CDR3 reads CASSYEILLVGKSSYEQYF. CDR3 coding DNA: TGTGCCAGCAGTTATGAAATCTTATTGGTCGGCAAGAGCTCCTACGAGCAGTACTTC.

V and J are TRBV5-1 and TRBJ2-2; D uncertain. This CDR3 has 15 amino acids. Germline CDR1 reads SGHRS; CDR2 reads YFSETQ. V lost 4 bases, J lost 7 bases, and 17 bases lay in between. The CDR3 nucleotides read TGCGCCAGCAGCCCGAGCTGGAGCTACGGCGGGGAGCTGTTTTTT. Translating gives CASSPSWSYGGELFF.

This clonotype was counted between two and nine times. The genes are TRBV7-2 and TRBJ2-7; TRBD2 matches at 8 bases. The germline CDR1 and CDR2 sequences are SGHTA and FQGNSA. V gave up 4 bases and J gave up 0 bases; unmatched junction bases: 5. This CDR3 region has 15 residues. The CDR3 DNA is TGTGCCAGCAGCTATCTAGCGGGCCGCTCCTACGAGCAGTACTTC. Its translation is CASSYLAGRSYEQYF.

This sequence joins TRBV18 and TRBJ1-1; D possibly corresponds to TRBD1 (5 bases). Per the germline V gene, CDR1 is KGHSH and CDR2 is LQKENI. CDR3 length equals 14 residues. The V end was cut by 2 bases, the J end by 7 bases, with 14 bases between. Written as DNA, the CDR3 is TGTGCCAGCTCACCAATCTCGGGGGTAGATGAAGCTTTCTTT. Protein sequence: CASSPISGVDEAFF.

This clonotype turned up a few times. The CDR3 spells CASSGQTLGSYGYTF. Written as DNA, the CDR3 is TGTGCCAGCAGTGGACAGACTTTGGGTTCCTATGGCTACACCTTC. This chain joins TRBV5-6 and TRBJ1-2, with D tentatively TRBD1 (6 bases). The CDR3 covers 15 residues. Trimming stripped 5 bases from V and 4 bases from J, with 18 bases between. The germline gives CDR1 SGHDT, CDR2 YYEEEE. Using reference TRBV5-6 and TRBJ1-2 for the parts outside the CDR3, the full variable domain is DAGVTQSPTHLIKTRGQQVTLRCSPKSGHDTVSWYQQALGQGPQFIFQYYEEEERQRGNFPDRFSGHQFPNYSSELNVNALLLGDSALYLCASSGQTLGSYGYTFGSGTRLTVV.

The chain carries TRBV7-2 and TRBJ2-1; D uncertain. This CDR3 is 14 amino acids long. CDR1 and CDR2 (germline): SGHTA, FQGNSA. V gave up 5 bases and J gave up 6 bases, with 14 bases separating them. The CDR3, as DNA: TGTGCCAGCAGCCCCCCGTGGGGTGTCAATGAGCAGTTCTTC. Protein product: CASSPPWGVNEQFF.

The chain carries TRBV28 and TRBJ2-7, with TRBD2 matching over 9 bases. Trimming removed 2 bases from V and 0 bases from J; junction bases left unmatched: 8. CDR3 length: 17 amino acids. The germline gives CDR1 MDHEN, CDR2 SYDVKM. CDR3 in amino acids: CASSLLTLAGFSYEQYF. The CDR3 DNA is TGTGCCAGCAGTTTACTTACTCTAGCGGGATTCTCCTACGAGCAGTACTTC.

The J gene is TRBJ2-5, the V gene TRBV29-1, with TRBD1 matching over 7 bases. CDR3 size: 12 residues. Germline-derived CDR1 and CDR2 are SQVTM and ANQGSEA. The ends lost 4 bases at V and 5 bases at J; junction bases unmatched: 4. The CDR3 bases are TGCAGCGTTGCAGGGGGTGACGAGACCCAGTACTTC. Protein sequence: CSVAGGDETQYF. Filled out from reference TRBV29-1 and TRBJ2-5, the complete variable domain reads SAVISQKPSRDICQRGTSLTIQCQVDSQVTMMFWYRQQPGQSLTLIATANQGSEATYESGFVIDKFPISRPNLTFSTLTVSNMSPEDSSIYLCSVAGGDETQYFGPGTRLLVL.

This clonotype was seen only a few times. The chain links TRBV13 to TRBJ2-3; 8 bases map to TRBD2. V lost 0 bases, J lost 6 bases, and 5 bases stayed unmatched. The germline V gene encodes CDR1 PRHDT and CDR2 FYEKMQ (reference sequence). This CDR3 region has 15 residues. CDR3 region: CASSLGAGVGDTQYF. CDR3 DNA sequence: TGTGCCAGCAGCTTAGGAGCGGGAGTGGGCGATACGCAGTATTTT.

This clonotype came up a few times. CDR3 amino acids: CSASGRQETQYF. In nucleotides, the CDR3 is TGCAGTGCTTCGGGACGGCAAGAGACCCAGTACTTC. The chain employs TRBV20-1 and TRBJ2-5, with D perhaps TRBD1 or TRBD2 (5 bases each). The CDR3 is 12 residues long. Trimming cost V 5 bases and J 2 bases, with 9 bases left between them. CDR1 and CDR2 from the germline V gene are DFQATT and SNEGSKA (reference sequence).

This chain's CDR3 is CASSLAGGIGNEQFF. The CDR3 DNA follows: TGCGCCAGCAGCTTGGCAGGCGGGATCGGGAATGAGCAGTTCTTC. V gene TRBV5-1 combines with J gene TRBJ2-1; perhaps TRBD2 as D (6 bases). The CDR3 is 15 residues long. The V end lost 0 bases, the J end lost 7 bases, and 14 bases lay between the germline ends. Germline-derived CDR1 and CDR2 are SGHRS and YFSETQ.

This clonotype was picked up many times. The chain carries TRBV6-1 and TRBJ2-5; TRBD2 matches 8 bases. The germline gives CDR1 MNHNS, CDR2 SASEGT. The ends lost 5 bases at V and 4 bases at J; junction bases unmatched: 6. The CDR3 totals 14 residues. The CDR3: CASSYYGGGETQYF. CDR3 nucleotides: TGTGCCAGCAGTTATTACGGGGGGGGAGAGACCCAGTACTTC.

This clonotype was picked up many times. The chain recombines TRBV28 with TRBJ2-3; D may be TRBD1 or TRBD2 (5 bases each). Germline CDR1 is MDHEN and CDR2 is SYDVKM. V lost 6 bases to trimming and J lost 6 bases, with 19 bases between them. The CDR3 contains 15 residues. The CDR3 reads CASSLRDRYGDTQYF. As DNA, the CDR3 is TGTGCCAGCAGCCTCCGGGACCGCTACGGTGATACGCAGTATTTT.

This clonotype was seen many times. This rearrangement joins TRBV11-3 to TRBJ2-5; no reliable D call. The CDR3 is 14 amino acids. Trimming removed 0 bases at V and 1 base at J, with 6 bases between. Germline loops: CDR1 SGHNT, CDR2 YENEEA. In nucleotides, the CDR3 is TGTGCCAGCAGCTTAGAGTCTGGCCAAGAGACCCAGTACTTC. Translation: CASSLESGQETQYF.

The chain has TRBV5-1 and TRBJ2-3; D is tentatively TRBD1 or TRBD2 (6 bases each). The germline CDR1 and CDR2 sequences are SGHRS and YFSETQ. Trimming took off 0 bases at V and 6 bases at J, with 17 bases between the two ends. The CDR3 totals 16 residues. The CDR3 DNA reads TGCGCCAGCAGCTTGGATCCGGGGGCGTTGGCCGATACGCAGTATTTT. Its translation is CASSLDPGALADTQYF. The full variable domain, completed using reference TRBV5-1 and TRBJ2-3, is KAGVTQTPRYLIKTRGQQVTLSCSPISGHRSVSWYQQTPGQGLQFLFEYFSETQRNKGNFPGRFSGRQFSNSRSEMNVSTLELGDSALYLCASSLDPGALADTQYFGPGTRLTVL.